The T cell receptor beta chain described here comes from a study of Graves' ophthalmopathy and Graves' hyperthyroidism. Overall study context: Peripheral blood was gathered at the point of initial diagnosis, before any treatment started.

Trimming shortened V by 8 bases and J by 3 bases, and 8 bases separated the two germline ends. This CDR3 has 10 amino acids. CDR1 SQVTM and CDR2 ANQGSEA come from the germline V gene. The authors amplified TCR beta CDR3 regions from RNA transcripts. HTBI-primed RT-PCR formed the first round, and a multiplex PCR formed the second. Each CDR3 protein gets one entry after TCRdb re-called the multiplex PCR reads with MiXCR. The table shows almost 750,000 distinct CDR3 sequences, with 40% occurring only once. Input material: peripheral blood. The chain carries TRBV29-1 and TRBJ2-7; D is undetermined. The source of this sequence is an adult man with Graves' ophthalmopathy. In DNA, the CDR3 is TGCAGCTTAGACCGCTACGAGCAGTACTTC. As protein: CSLDRYEQYF.